This T cell receptor (beta chain) originates from a study of blood T cell repertoires in COVID-19. Across the whole study: Nucleic acid was either cDNA or gDNA, and it came from T cells, B-cell-depleted T cells, or PBMCs.

The table came from immunoSEQ multiplex PCR; TCRdb's copy has only in-frame clones and leaves some out. The data show 91,000 or so clones, around nine tenths seen once. The CDR3 is made up of 15 amino acids. Trimming at V came to 0 bases and at J to 4 bases, leaving 1 base not matched to a gene. Per the germline V gene, CDR1 is MNHNS and CDR2 is SASEGT. The origin of this receptor is a human donor in a cohort sampled during active COVID-19. The sequencing sample was made of peripheral blood. This rearrangement joins TRBV6-1 to TRBJ1-2; 11 bases are shared with TRBD1. CDR3 residues: CASSEAGTGGYGYTF. The CDR3, as DNA: TGTGCCAGCAGTGAAGCAGGGACAGGGGGCTATGGCTACACCTTC.